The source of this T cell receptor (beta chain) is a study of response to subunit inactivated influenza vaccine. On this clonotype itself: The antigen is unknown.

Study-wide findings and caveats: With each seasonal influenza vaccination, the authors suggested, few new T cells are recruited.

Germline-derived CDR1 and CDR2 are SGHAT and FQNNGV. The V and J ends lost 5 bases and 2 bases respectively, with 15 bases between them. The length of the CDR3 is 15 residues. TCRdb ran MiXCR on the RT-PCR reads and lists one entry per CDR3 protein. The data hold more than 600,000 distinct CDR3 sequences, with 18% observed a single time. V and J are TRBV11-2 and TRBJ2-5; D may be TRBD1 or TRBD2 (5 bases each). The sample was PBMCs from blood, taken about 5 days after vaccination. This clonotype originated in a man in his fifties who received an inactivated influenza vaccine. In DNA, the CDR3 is TGTGCCAGCAGCATGTCCGGGACGTCTCAAGAGACCCAGTACTTC. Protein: CASSMSGTSQETQYF. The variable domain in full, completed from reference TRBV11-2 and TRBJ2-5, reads EAGVAQSPRYKIIEKRQSVAFWCNPISGHATLYWYQQILGQGPKLLIQFQNNGVVDDSQLPKDRFSAERLKGVDSTLKIQPAKLEDSAVYLCASSMSGTSQETQYFGPGTRLLVL.